The rows below give T cell receptor beta chains drawn from one sample of a study of shared clonotypes between healthy human individuals. Profiling relied on immunoSEQ multiplex PCR, and the TCRdb table lists in-frame clones only, not all of them. The data show over a million clones, approximately 70% seen once. The sample consisted of memory CD4+ T cells sorted from blood. Receptors were obtained from a man between 18 and 35 years old in good health. CDR3s include the opening cysteine and the closing phenylalanine or tryptophan. Each record gives: J gene, D gene, clone size, V gene, CDR3 protein, CDR3 DNA. D genes are given only for firm matches. Only part of the rows carry a size: once, few, many, or a class if the clone is expanded.

J: TRBJ2-3
D: TRBD1
size: -
V: TRBV6-1
CDR3: CASSAGTGGRTDTQYF
DNA: TGTGCCAGCAGTGCTGGGACAGGGGGGAGAACAGATACGCAGTATTTT

J: TRBJ2-7
D: -
size: -
V: TRBV6-1
CDR3: CASCRDTAYEQYF
DNA: TGTGCCAGCTGTCGGGACACAGCCTACGAGCAGTACTTC

J: TRBJ2-5
D: -
size: -
V: TRBV5-6
CDR3: CASSLRRRPQYF
DNA: TGTGCCAGCAGCCTACGCAGACGCCCCCAGTACTTC

J: TRBJ2-7
D: TRBD1
size: once
V: TRBV30
CDR3: CAWSVPGTGSSYEQYF
DNA: TGTGCCTGGAGTGTACCAGGGACAGGGAGCTCCTACGAGCAGTACTTC

J: TRBJ2-7
D: TRBD2
size: -
V: TRBV5-4
CDR3: CASSGTSSGGYEQYF
DNA: TGTGCCAGCAGCGGTACGTCTAGCGGGGGATACGAGCAGTACTTC

J: TRBJ2-3
D: -
size: few
V: TRBV20-1
CDR3: CSAPRTDTQYF
DNA: TGCAGTGCTCCACGCACAGATACGCAGTATTTT

J: TRBJ1-1
D: -
size: -
V: TRBV5-5
CDR3: CASSLIENTEAFF
DNA: TGTGCCAGCAGCTTGATTGAAAACACTGAAGCTTTCTTT

J: TRBJ2-3
D: TRBD1
size: -
V: TRBV7-8
CDR3: CASLWGQGIKTDTQYF
DNA: TGTGCCAGCTTATGGGGACAGGGGATAAAAACAGATACGCAGTATTTT

J: TRBJ2-5
D: -
size: -
V: TRBV5-4
CDR3: CASSSGAQETQYF
DNA: TGTGCCAGCAGCTCCGGGGCCCAAGAGACCCAGTACTTC

J: TRBJ1-5
D: TRBD1
size: -
V: TRBV6-5
CDR3: CASSYRGTDRNQPQHF
DNA: TGTGCCAGCAGTTATCGGGGGACAGACCGCAATCAGCCCCAGCATTTT

J: TRBJ1-1
D: -
size: few
V: TRBV11-2
CDR3: CASQVTGVNTEAFF
DNA: TGTGCCAGCCAGGTCACAGGCGTGAACACTGAAGCTTTCTTT

J: TRBJ2-2
D: -
size: -
V: TRBV5-1
CDR3: CASSLVGSNTGELFF
DNA: TGCGCCAGCAGCTTGGTTGGTAGCAACACCGGGGAGCTGTTTTTT

J: TRBJ1-2
D: TRBD1
size: -
V: TRBV4-1
CDR3: CASSQQQGADYGYTF
DNA: TGCGCCAGCAGCCAACAACAGGGGGCTGACTATGGCTACACCTTC

J: TRBJ2-1
D: TRBD2
size: -
V: TRBV7-2
CDR3: CASSLTPAGGVYNEQFF
DNA: TGTGCCAGCAGCTTAACCCCAGCGGGAGGGGTCTACAATGAGCAGTTCTTC

J: TRBJ2-1
D: -
size: -
V: TRBV5-5
CDR3: CASSLEQGGHNEQFF
DNA: TGTGCCAGCAGCTTGGAGCAGGGGGGACACAATGAGCAGTTCTTC

J: TRBJ2-5
D: -
size: -
V: TRBV6-1
CDR3: CASSEGRIVETQYF
DNA: TGTGCCAGCAGTGAGGGCAGGATCGTGGAGACCCAGTACTTC

J: TRBJ1-5
D: -
size: -
V: TRBV19
CDR3: CASRGGLGNQPQHF
DNA: TGTGCCAGTAGAGGGGGGCTTGGCAATCAGCCCCAGCATTTT

J: TRBJ1-5
D: TRBD1
size: -
V: TRBV30
CDR3: CAWSPTGGNQPQHF
DNA: TGTGCCTGGAGCCCTACAGGGGGGAATCAGCCCCAGCATTTT

J: TRBJ2-3
D: -
size: few
V: TRBV7-8
CDR3: CASRRDSTDTQYF
DNA: TGTGCCAGCAGACGGGACAGCACAGATACGCAGTATTTT

J: TRBJ1-2
D: TRBD1
size: -
V: TRBV15
CDR3: CATSRSQGAPGYGYTF
DNA: TGTGCCACCAGCAGGTCACAGGGGGCGCCGGGGTATGGCTACACCTTC

J: TRBJ2-7
D: TRBD2
size: -
V: TRBV5-4
CDR3: CASSQGLSYEQYF
DNA: TGTGCCAGCAGCCAGGGACTATCCTACGAGCAGTACTTC

J: TRBJ1-1
D: -
size: few
V: TRBV20-1
CDR3: CSLGYTEAFF
DNA: TGCAGTCTTGGGTACACTGAAGCTTTCTTT